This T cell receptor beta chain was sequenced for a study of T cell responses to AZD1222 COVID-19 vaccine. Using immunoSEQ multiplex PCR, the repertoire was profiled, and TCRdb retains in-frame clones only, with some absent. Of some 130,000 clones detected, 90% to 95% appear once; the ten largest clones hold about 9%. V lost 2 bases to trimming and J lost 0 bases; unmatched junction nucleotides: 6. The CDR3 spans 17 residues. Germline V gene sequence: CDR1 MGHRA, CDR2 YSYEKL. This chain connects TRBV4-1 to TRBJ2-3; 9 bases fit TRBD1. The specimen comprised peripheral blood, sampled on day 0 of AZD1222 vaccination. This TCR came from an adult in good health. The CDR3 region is CASSQQDRGFSTDTQYF. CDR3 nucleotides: TGCGCCAGCAGCCAACAGGACAGGGGATTTAGCACAGATACGCAGTATTTT.